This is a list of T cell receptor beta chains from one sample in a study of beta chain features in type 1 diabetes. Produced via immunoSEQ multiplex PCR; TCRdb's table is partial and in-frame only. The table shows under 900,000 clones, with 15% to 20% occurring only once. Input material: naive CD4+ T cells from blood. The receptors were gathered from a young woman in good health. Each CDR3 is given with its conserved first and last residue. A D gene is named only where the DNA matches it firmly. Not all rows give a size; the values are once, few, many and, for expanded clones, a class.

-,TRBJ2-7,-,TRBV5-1,CASSLASGYHEQYF,TGCGCCAGCAGCTTGGCCAGTGGGTACCACGAGCAGTACTTC
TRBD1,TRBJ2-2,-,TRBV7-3,CASSLTGQGAGELFF,TGTGCCAGCAGCTTAACGGGACAGGGGGCCGGGGAGCTGTTTTTT
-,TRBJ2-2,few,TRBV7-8,CASSPSRISHTGELFF,TGTGCCAGCAGCCCTTCACGGATATCTCACACCGGGGAGCTGTTTTTT
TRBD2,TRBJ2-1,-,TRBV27,CASSPITGTSGYNEQFF,TGTGCCAGCAGTCCGATTACCGGGACTAGCGGTTACAATGAGCAGTTCTTC
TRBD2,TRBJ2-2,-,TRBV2,CASSGTSGRNTGELFF,TGTGCCAGCAGTGGGACTAGCGGGAGGAATACCGGGGAGCTGTTTTTT
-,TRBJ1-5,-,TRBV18,CASSPPGVGQINQPQHF,TGTGCCAGCTCACCACCGGGGGTTGGACAGATCAATCAGCCCCAGCATTTT
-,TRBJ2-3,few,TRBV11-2,CASSFRLRGTDTQYF,TGTGCCAGCAGCTTCAGACTAAGGGGCACAGATACGCAGTATTTT
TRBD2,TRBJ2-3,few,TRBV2,CATQREIRDTQYF,TGTGCCACCCAGCGGGAGATCCGGGATACGCAGTATTTT
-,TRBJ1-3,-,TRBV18,CASSQSRQSSGNTIYF,TGTGCCAGCTCACAAAGCCGACAGAGCTCTGGAAACACCATATATTTT
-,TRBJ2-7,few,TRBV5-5,CASSVGVRGDYEQYF,TGTGCCAGCAGCGTGGGGGTGAGAGGAGACTACGAGCAGTACTTC
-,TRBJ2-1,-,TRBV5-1,CASSLALRTDYNEQFF,TGCGCCAGCAGCTTGGCACTGAGGACGGATTACAATGAGCAGTTCTTC
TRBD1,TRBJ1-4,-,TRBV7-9,CASSLAQTGINEKLFF,TGTGCCAGCAGCTTAGCGCAGACAGGGATAAATGAAAAACTGTTTTTT
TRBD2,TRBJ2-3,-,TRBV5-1,CASSQGLAGGPGTQYF,TGCGCCAGCAGCCAAGGACTAGCGGGAGGGCCGGGTACGCAGTATTTT
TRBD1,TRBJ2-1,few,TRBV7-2,CASSLVAGRDRGDNEQFF,TGTGCCAGCAGCTTAGTGGCTGGTCGGGACAGGGGGGACAATGAGCAGTTCTTC
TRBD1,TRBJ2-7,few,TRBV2,CASKRGGSTYEQYF,TGTGCCAGCAAAAGAGGGGGCAGTACCTACGAGCAGTACTTC
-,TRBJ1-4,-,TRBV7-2,CASSLGGSNEKLFF,TGTGCCAGCAGCTTAGGGGGGTCTAATGAAAAACTGTTTTTT
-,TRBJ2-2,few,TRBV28,CASNGPWAGGELFF,TGTGCCAGCAACGGACCGTGGGCGGGCGGGGAGCTGTTTTTT
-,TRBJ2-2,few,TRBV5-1,CASSLFLLNTGELFF,TGCGCCAGCAGCTTATTTCTTCTCAACACCGGGGAGCTGTTTTTT
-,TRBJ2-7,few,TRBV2,CASSELGPSNSYEQYF,TGTGCCAGCAGTGAATTGGGTCCGTCCAACTCCTACGAGCAGTACTTC
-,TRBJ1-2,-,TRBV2,CASSSGTSGYTF,TGTGCCAGCAGTTCCGGGACGTCGGGCTACACCTTC
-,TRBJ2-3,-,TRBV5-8,CASSPGLHTDTQYF,TGTGCCAGCAGCCCGGGACTCCACACAGATACGCAGTATTTT
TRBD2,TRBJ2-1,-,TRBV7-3,CASSLGTSGTNEQFF,TGTGCCAGCAGCTTGGGGACTAGCGGTACCAATGAGCAGTTCTTC
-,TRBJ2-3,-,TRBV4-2,CASSQKRSTDTQYF,TGTGCCAGCAGCCAAAAGCGGAGCACAGATACGCAGTATTTT
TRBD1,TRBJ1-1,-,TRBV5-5,CASTLTGVNTEAFF,TGTGCCAGCACCCTAACAGGGGTCAACACTGAAGCTTTCTTT
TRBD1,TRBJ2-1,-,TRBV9,CASSEGQGQYNEQFF,TGTGCCAGCAGCGAGGGACAGGGTCAGTACAATGAGCAGTTCTTC
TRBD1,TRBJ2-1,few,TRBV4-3,CASSEEPRTGSEQFF,TGCGCCAGCAGCGAAGAGCCCAGGACAGGGAGTGAGCAGTTCTTC
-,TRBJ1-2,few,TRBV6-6,CASSYFPWTSDVGYTF,TGTGCCAGCAGTTACTTCCCATGGACGTCAGACGTAGGCTACACCTTC
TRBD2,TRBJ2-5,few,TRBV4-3,CASSRLAGEETQYF,TGCGCCAGCAGCAGACTAGCGGGGGAGGAGACCCAGTACTTC
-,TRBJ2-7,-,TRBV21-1,CASSKAGTGGYEQYF,TGTGCCAGCAGCAAAGCTGGGACAGGGGGGTACGAGCAGTACTTC
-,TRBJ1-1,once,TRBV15,CATSSRLGSTEAFF,TGTGCCACCAGCAGCCGCCTGGGCAGCACTGAAGCTTTCTTT
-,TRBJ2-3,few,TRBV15,CATSRVGGESDTQYF,TGTGCCACCAGCAGAGTCGGGGGCGAGTCAGATACGCAGTATTTT